The clone carrying this T cell receptor (beta chain) was picked up one time. Seattle cases were enrolled at active infection and followed longitudinally. As originally analysed: Amplification of reference gene primers provided the estimated nucleated cell counts. Sequencing was performed with immunoSEQ multiplex PCR; in TCRdb, only in-frame clones are kept and a portion is missing. The V and J calls and clone size come from that table; D and trimming were worked out from the DNA. The sample gives approximately 70,000 clones, 90% to 95% of which show up once; more than 5.5% is in the top ten. The data were obtained in a study of blood T cell repertoires in COVID-19. Whole-study context: Spain, Italy and the United States supplied samples that represented acute and convalescent COVID-19. Nucleic acid was either cDNA or gDNA, and it came from T cells, B-cell-depleted T cells, or PBMCs.

In germline, CDR1 is MNHEY, CDR2 SVGAGI. V was pared by 8 bases and J by 5 bases, with 9 bases of the junction left unmatched. The CDR3 is 15 residues long. The gene calls are TRBV6-5 and TRBJ2-5; 12 nucleotides align to TRBD1. This clonotype was obtained from a man in his forties with COVID-19, enrolled during active disease. Sequences were obtained from peripheral blood. The CDR3 protein is CASSRGQGALETQYF. The CDR3 nucleotides read TGTGCCAGCTCCCGGGGACAGGGGGCCTTGGAGACCCAGTACTTC.